This T cell receptor beta chain was sequenced for a study of cytomegalovirus exposure and HLA in healthy donors. The CDR3 runs to 13 residues. V lost 6 bases and J lost 4; bases outside the gene matches: 1. Per germline, CDR1 SNHLY and CDR2 FYNNEI. A multiplex PCR was run with 60 Vbeta primers and 13 Jbeta primers. Profiled with immunoSEQ multiplex PCR; TCRdb holds only in-frame clones, not every one. This sample has approximately 110,000 clones, with around 67% found just once. The genes are TRBV2 and TRBJ2-2; 8 nucleotides align to TRBD2. The receptor comes from a woman aged 40 to 50 in good health and CMV-seronegative. Sequenced input: PBMCs. The CDR3 loop reads CASSGGVTGELFF. DNA of the CDR3: TGTGCCAGCAGCGGGGGGGTCACCGGGGAGCTGTTTTTT.